This T cell receptor beta chain stems from a study of shared clonotypes between healthy human individuals. Whole-study results and caveats: A reduction in generation probabilities was seen for non-shared clonotypes relative to those shared by all four donors. In four donors, about 5% of naive CD4 clonotypes appeared in common.

Comment on this clone: The target antigen is unknown.

Naive CD8 cells, CD45RO-negative and positively selected for CCR7, excluded terminally differentiated effector memory CD45RA+ cells. The donor cohort consisted entirely of Caucasian adults residing in Nashville, Tennessee. Profiled with immunoSEQ multiplex PCR; TCRdb holds only in-frame clones, not every one. The repertoire holds millions of clones, 85% to 95% seen once, with roughly 1.1% in the top ten. The CDR3 consists of 11 residues. CDR1 and CDR2 (germline): SQVTM, ANQGSEA. V lost 7 bases to trimming and J lost 7 bases, with 13 bases between them. This TCR came from a man aged 18 to 29 in good health. The V call is TRBV29-1, the J call TRBJ1-1; D might be TRBD1 (6 bases). Sequencing was performed on naive CD8+ T cells sorted from blood. The CDR3 sequence is CSAQLQGEAFF. The CDR3 DNA follows: TGCAGCGCCCAACTACAGGGTGAAGCTTTCTTT.